Below are 28 T cell receptor beta chains sequenced from a single sample in a study of blood T cells in healthy people across ages. It was with a sample-barcoded 5' primer and a J-beta primer mix that a second PCR of roughly 7 to 12 cycles was run. TCRdb recomputed calls from the 5' RACE reads with MiXCR, one row per CDR3 protein. The table records more than 700,000 distinct CDR3 sequences, approximately 55% of them present only once. The material sequenced was blood. These receptors were taken from a man older than 75 in good health.

This clonotype was counted between two and nine times. V gene TRBV20-1 combines with J gene TRBJ2-3; the D gene is possibly TRBD2 (5 bases). The CDR3 is made up of 14 amino acids. V lost 6 bases, J lost 2 bases, and 15 bases lay in between. Per germline, CDR1 DFQATT and CDR2 SNEGSKA (reference sequence). CDR3 residues: CSAGIAPDTDTQYF. In nucleotides, the CDR3 is TGCAGTGCAGGGATAGCGCCCGACACAGATACGCAGTATTTT.

In its sample, this clonotype was seen a few times. The chain recombines TRBV11-2 with TRBJ2-5; D is unclear. In germline, CDR1 is SGHAT, CDR2 FQNNGV. Trimming removed 6 bases from V and 1 base from J, with 9 bases in between. The CDR3 runs 13 residues. CDR3 in amino acids: CASSQSFQETQYF. The CDR3 DNA reads TGTGCCAGCAGTCAATCATTCCAAGAGACCCAGTACTTC.

V is TRBV28 and J is TRBJ2-1, with D unresolved. This CDR3 is 13 amino acids long. Looked up from germline, CDR1 is MDHEN and CDR2 is SYDVKM. Deletions cut 7 bases from V and 8 bases from J, with 15 bases between. CDR3 sequence (DNA): TGTGCCAGCATTTCCCCGAACGAGTATGAGCAGTTCTTC. Translation gives CASISPNEYEQFF.

The V call is TRBV27, the J call TRBJ2-5; 7 nucleotides agree with TRBD2. Gene TRBJ2-7 matches the end of the DNA better, so the J call may be wrong. The CDR3 sequence is 15 residues long. Germline CDR1 and CDR2: MNHEY and SMNVEV (reference sequence). The CDR3 spells CASSFLASGPYEQYF. CDR3 coding DNA: TGTGCCAGCAGTTTCTTGGCTAGCGGCCCCTACGAGCAGTACTTC.

The chain couples TRBV7-6 to TRBJ2-1; D is possibly TRBD1 (6 bases). V was shortened by 2 bases and J by 16 bases, with 24 bases between the two germline ends. Germline loops: CDR1 SGHVS, CDR2 FNYEAQ. The CDR3 loop spans 15 amino acids. CDR3 sequence (DNA): TGTGCCAGCAGCTTACAGGGGCCCCAGAACACTGAAGCTTTCTTC. Translating it yields CASSLQGPQNTEAFF.

Notes on this clonotype: The junction does not match germline at one end; this may be a read error. The chain has TRBV29-1 and TRBJ2-7; tentative D call: TRBD2 (5 bases). The V gene's germline CDR1 is SQVTM and CDR2 ANQGSEA. The CDR3 covers 14 residues. This chain's CDR3 is CSVEEPSGPYVQYF. The CDR3 DNA sequence: TGCAGCGTTGAAGAACCCAGCGGACCCTACGTGCAGTACTTC.

This chain links TRBV20-1 with TRBJ2-2, with 12 bases fitting TRBD2. The CDR3 runs to 18 residues. The ends lost 4 bases at V and 5 bases at J; junction bases unmatched: 14. Per the germline V gene, CDR1 is DFQATT and CDR2 is SNEGSKA (reference sequence). CDR3 sequence: CSAIALTSGSPLTGELFF. The CDR3 DNA reads TGCAGTGCTATCGCCCTGACTAGCGGGAGTCCTCTTACCGGGGAGCTGTTTTTT.

CDR3 sequence (DNA): TGCGCCAGCAGTGATTGGACGGATTATGGCTACACCTTC. Its translation: CASSDWTDYGYTF. The J gene is TRBJ1-2, the V gene TRBV10-2, with no clear D. CDR1 and CDR2 (germline): WSHSY, SAAADI. The ends were cut back, 3 bases at V and 5 bases at J, with 10 bases in the middle. The CDR3 loop spans 13 amino acids.

The chain carries TRBV2 and TRBJ1-2; 8 bases agree with TRBD1. CDR1 and CDR2 (germline): SNHLY, FYNNEI. The junction had 12 bases not matched to a gene; V was cut back by 3 bases and J by 6 bases. There are 16 residues in the CDR3. The CDR3 here is CASSDEEGRGPDGYTF. The DNA of the CDR3 is TGTGCCAGCAGTGACGAGGAAGGCAGGGGGCCTGATGGCTACACCTTC.

The chain has TRBV6-5 and TRBJ2-3; 16 positions agree with TRBD2. Looked up from germline, CDR1 is MNHEY and CDR2 is SVGAGI. V dropped 1 base and J dropped 4; count of bases not matched to a gene: 11. The CDR3 length is 20 residues. CDR3 DNA sequence: TGTGCCAGCAGTTACTTCCCTCCCGGGACTAGCGGGAGGGACTCAGATACGCAGTATTTT. This encodes CASSYFPPGTSGRDSDTQYF.

This clonotype turned up a few times. J is TRBJ2-4 and V is TRBV20-1; TRBD2 matches at 11 bases. CDR1 is DFQATT, CDR2 SNEGSKA, per germline (reference sequence). CDR3 size: 14 residues. V shed 1 base and J 5 bases; nucleotides not matched to a gene: 1. The CDR3 DNA sequence: TGCAGTGCTAGAGTAGCGGGGGGGGAAAACATTCAGTACTTC. Translated: CSARVAGGENIQYF.

CDR3 sequence: CASSSGGGGTGELFF. CDR3 nucleotides: TGTGCCAGCAGCTCAGGGGGAGGGGGCACCGGGGAGCTGTTTTTT. V usage is TRBV7-2 and J usage is TRBJ2-2, with D perhaps given as TRBD1 or TRBD2 (7 bases each). Germline CDR1 is SGHTA and CDR2 is FQGNSA. This CDR3 region has 15 residues. V was shortened by 4 bases and J by 4 bases, with 13 bases between the two germline ends.

V gene TRBV29-1 combines with J gene TRBJ2-1; D call uncertain. V lost 3 bases, J lost 2 bases, and 11 bases lay in between. This CDR3 is built from 14 residues. Germline lookup yields CDR1 SQVTM and CDR2 ANQGSEA. CDR3 DNA: TGCAGCGTTGATGCAGGAAATGCCTACAATGAGCAGTTCTTC. The encoded protein is CSVDAGNAYNEQFF.

The rearrangement uses TRBV20-1 and TRBJ2-7, with 11 bases identical to TRBD2. The CDR3 is 13 residues long. V lost 5 bases and J lost 3; bases outside the gene matches: 3. The germline V gene has CDR1 DFQATT and CDR2 SNEGSKA (reference sequence). The CDR3 DNA reads TGCAGTGCTTCGCTAGCGGGAGGCTACGAGCAGTACTTC. This translates into CSASLAGGYEQYF.

The gene calls are TRBV9 and TRBJ2-7; D perhaps matches TRBD1 (5 bases). The CDR3 has 14 residues. CDR1 SGDLS and CDR2 YYNGEE come from the germline V gene. Trimming shortened V by 0 bases and J by 2 bases, and 9 bases separated the two germline ends. The CDR3 DNA reads TGTGCCAGCAGCGTAGGGACAATCCCCTACGAGCAGTACTTC. Its protein product is CASSVGTIPYEQYF.

As to this clonotype: A read error may account for a junction end that differs from germline. The chain is built from TRBV6-1 and TRBJ1-2; 9 positions agree with TRBD1. Germline-derived CDR1 and CDR2 are MNHNS and SASEGT. This CDR3 region has 15 residues. CDR3 amino acids: CTSSEEGTGRPGYTF. Here the CDR3 DNA reads TGTACCAGCAGTGAAGAGGGGACAGGGAGGCCTGGCTACACCTTC.

The chain employs TRBV20-1 and TRBJ2-1; possible D gene TRBD2, 6 bases. The V gene's germline CDR1 is DFQATT and CDR2 SNEGSKA (reference sequence). The CDR3 sequence is 14 residues long. V lost 3 bases, J lost 2 bases, and 11 bases lay in between. The CDR3 is CSARGGVPYNEQFF. CDR3 DNA sequence: TGCAGTGCTAGGGGAGGAGTCCCCTACAATGAGCAGTTCTTC.

The chain employs TRBV6-5 and TRBJ1-2; 8 positions match TRBD1. The CDR3 is made up of 15 amino acids. The trim removed 7 bases at V and 6 bases at J, leaving 13 bases unmatched. CDR1 MNHEY and CDR2 SVGAGI come from the germline V gene. CDR3 sequence reads: CASKAGGPPADGYTF. The CDR3 DNA reads as TGTGCCAGCAAGGCAGGGGGCCCGCCGGCGGATGGCTACACCTTC.

The chain is built from TRBV12-3 or TRBV12-4 and TRBJ1-2; D perhaps matches TRBD1 (6 bases). V was pared by 6 bases and J by 2 bases, with 13 bases between. This CDR3 has 14 residues. This CDR3 reads CASRSGARNYGYTF. Here the CDR3 DNA reads TGTGCCAGCAGATCAGGGGCTCGAAACTATGGCTACACCTTC.

The chain carries TRBV20-1 and TRBJ2-5; D could derive from TRBD1 or TRBD2 (5 bases each). The CDR3 has 13 residues. Germline V gene lookup returns CDR1 DFQATT and CDR2 SNEGSKA (reference sequence). Trimming cost V 3 bases and J 3 bases, with 11 bases left between them. The CDR3 region has the DNA TGCAGTGCTAGTCCGGGACCCAAAGAGACCCAGTACTTC. This codes for CSASPGPKETQYF.

This rearrangement joins TRBV12-3 or TRBV12-4 to TRBJ2-4; D perhaps matches TRBD2 (6 bases). The CDR3 loop spans 16 amino acids. V was trimmed by 5 bases and J by 6 bases, leaving 20 bases between them. For the CDR3, the DNA is TGTGCCAGCAGTCCCTCGGGGGAGAGGCCGGGAAACATTCAGTACTTC. This translates into CASSPSGERPGNIQYF.

V usage is TRBV20-1 and J usage is TRBJ2-1; D is uncertain. In germline, CDR1 is DFQATT, CDR2 SNEGSKA (reference sequence). V was cut by 4 bases and J by 6 bases, with 16 bases left in between. The CDR3 is 14 amino acids. The CDR3 sequence: CSAKPGALGNEQFF. The DNA for the CDR3 is TGCAGTGCTAAGCCGGGCGCCTTGGGCAATGAGCAGTTCTTC.

This clonotype was detected a few times. The chain is built from TRBV11-3 and TRBJ2-7, with TRBD1 matching 8 bases. Per the germline V gene, CDR1 is SGHNT and CDR2 is YENEEA. Unmatched junction bases numbered 12, after V lost 0 bases and J lost 2 bases. The CDR3 length is 18 residues. The CDR3: CASSLERFGGTGTYEQYF. The CDR3 nucleotides read TGTGCCAGCAGCTTAGAGCGTTTTGGGGGGACAGGCACCTACGAGCAGTACTTC.

The CDR3 DNA reads as TGTGCCAGCAGCCGATCGGACAGGGGATACGAGCAGTACTTC. Amino acids: CASSRSDRGYEQYF. V and J are TRBV3-1 and TRBJ2-7; TRBD1 agrees at 9 bases. Trimming cost V 4 bases and J 4 bases; bases outside gene matches: 5. This CDR3 comprises 14 residues. Germline V gene data show CDR1 as LGHDT and CDR2 as YNNKEL (reference sequence).

V usage is TRBV12-3 or TRBV12-4 and J usage is TRBJ1-2; D is unresolved. This CDR3 region has 13 residues. V lost 6 bases to trimming and J lost 4 bases, with 12 bases between them. The CDR3 DNA is TGTGCCAGCAGCCTGGTAAAGGGCTATGGCTACACCTTC. This gives the protein CASSLVKGYGYTF.

This clonotype was observed a few times. The chain couples TRBV7-2 to TRBJ2-3, with D unresolved. The ends were cut back, 1 base at V and 2 bases at J, with 7 bases in the middle. Germline CDR1 and CDR2: SGHTA and FQGNSA. The CDR3 consists of 14 residues. CDR3 in DNA: TGTGCCAGCAGCTTAGGAGTCCTCACAGATACGCAGTATTTT. Its protein product is CASSLGVLTDTQYF.

The rearrangement uses TRBV4-2 and TRBJ2-2, with 16 nucleotides matching TRBD2. Germline loops: CDR1 LGHNA, CDR2 YNFKEQ. Trimming at V came to 0 bases and at J to 6 bases, leaving 4 bases not matched to a gene. The CDR3 contains 18 residues. For the CDR3, the DNA is TGTGCCAGCAGCCAAGAGGGACTAGCGGGAGGGCCATCCGGGGAGCTGTTTTTT. It is translated as CASSQEGLAGGPSGELFF.

This chain's CDR3 is CATSDRGQGYGYTF. For the CDR3, the DNA is TGTGCCACCAGTGATCGCGGACAGGGCTATGGCTACACCTTC. V usage is TRBV24-1 and J usage is TRBJ1-2, with 8 bases identical to TRBD1. The CDR3 covers 14 residues. After removal of 3 bases from V and 4 bases from J, the junction contained 3 bases not matched to a gene. The germline CDR1 and CDR2 sequences are KGHDR and SFDVKD.